A selection of T cell receptor beta chains follows, all from one sample in a study of shared T cell receptors in the human thymus. Sequenced by immunoSEQ multiplex PCR; TCRdb stores in-frame clones only, minus some. The sample contains approximately 580,000 clones, 78% of which appear only once. Another study also made use of these data, one on human thymus T cells.

What was sequenced was thymocytes. Every receptor here comes from a boy in the first two years of life with a congenital heart defect. The CDR3 runs from the conserved cysteine through the conserved F or W. A D gene is named only where the DNA matches it firmly. The size entry is marked missing in some rows and otherwise reads once, few, many or a size class.

j_call,d_call,cdr3_length,clone_size,v_call,cdr3_aa,cdr3_nt
TRBJ2-3,.,17,.,TRBV28,CASTCANQAPCTDTQYF,TGTGCCAGCACCTGCGCGAACCAGGCCCCTTGCACAGATACGCAGTATTTT
TRBJ1-1,.,14,once,TRBV29-1,CSVVGARSNTEAFF,TGCAGCGTTGTAGGGGCGCGGTCGAACACTGAAGCTTTCTTT
TRBJ2-3,TRBD2,16,.,TRBV14,CASSQVAGVITDTQYF,TGTGCCAGCAGCCAAGTGGCGGGAGTGATCACAGATACGCAGTATTTT
TRBJ1-1,TRBD1,13,.,TRBV4-1,CASSQGQGAEAFF,TGCGCCAGCAGCCAAGGACAGGGAGCTGAAGCTTTCTTT
TRBJ2-1,TRBD2,14,.,TRBV9,CASSGLLAGNEQFF,TGTGCCAGCAGCGGCCTACTAGCGGGGAATGAGCAGTTCTTC
TRBJ2-7,TRBD2,13,.,TRBV6-1,CASTGGASYEQYF,TGTGCCAGCACCGGGGGGGCCTCCTACGAGCAGTACTTC
TRBJ2-7,TRBD2,15,few,TRBV14,CASSQDRAGDYEQYF,TGTGCCAGCAGCCAAGATCGAGCGGGAGATTACGAGCAGTACTTC
TRBJ2-3,.,13,once,TRBV29-1,CSVDRGRTDTQYF,TGCAGCGTTGATCGTGGGAGGACAGATACGCAGTATTTT
TRBJ2-7,TRBD1,14,.,TRBV7-9,CASSLEQGAYEQYF,TGTGCCAGCAGCTTAGAACAGGGGGCCTACGAGCAGTACTTC
TRBJ2-1,.,17,.,TRBV4-3,CASSQDPGERRYNEQFF,TGCGCCAGCAGCCAAGATCCCGGTGAGCGGCGCTACAATGAGCAGTTCTTC
TRBJ2-3,TRBD2,15,.,TRBV5-1,CASSFGAGETDTQYF,TGCGCCAGCAGCTTCGGCGCGGGAGAAACGGATACGCAGTATTTT
TRBJ2-7,.,12,.,TRBV30,CASQSSSYEQYF,TGTGCCTCCCAATCTAGCTCCTACGAGCAGTACTTC
TRBJ1-4,.,13,few,TRBV19,CATSRGAYEKLFF,TGTGCCACTTCCCGGGGTGCGTATGAAAAACTGTTTTTT